This TCR beta chain comes out of a study of blood T cell repertoires in COVID-19. As processed by the authors: Counts of nucleated cells, estimated from reference gene primer amplification, were obtained. The table came from immunoSEQ multiplex PCR; TCRdb's copy has only in-frame clones and leaves some out. The DNA was the basis for D and trimming; V, J and clone size are from that table. The table records 340,000 or so clones, about 83% of them present only once. The CDR3 sequence is 18 residues long. CDR1 and CDR2 (germline): SGDLS, YYNGEE. After removal of 3 bases from V and 0 bases from J, the junction contained 12 bases not matched to a gene.

The chain carries TRBV9 and TRBJ2-1; 7 bases fit TRBD1. The TCR was taken from a man in his thirties or forties with active or convalescent COVID-19. The specimen was peripheral blood. The CDR3: CASSGSRDSESSYNEQFF. CDR3 in DNA: TGTGCCAGCAGCGGGTCCCGGGACAGTGAGAGCTCCTACAATGAGCAGTTCTTC.